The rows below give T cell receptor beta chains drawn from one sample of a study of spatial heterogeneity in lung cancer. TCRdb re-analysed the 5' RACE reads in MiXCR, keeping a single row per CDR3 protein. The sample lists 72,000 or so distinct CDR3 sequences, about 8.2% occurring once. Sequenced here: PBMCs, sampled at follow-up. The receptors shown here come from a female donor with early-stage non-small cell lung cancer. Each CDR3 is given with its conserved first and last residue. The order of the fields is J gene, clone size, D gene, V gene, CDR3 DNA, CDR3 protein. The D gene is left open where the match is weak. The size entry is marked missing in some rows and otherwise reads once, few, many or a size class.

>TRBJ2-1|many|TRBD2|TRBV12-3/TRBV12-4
TGTGCCAGCAGTCCACCGACTAGCGGGACCTACAATGAGCAGTTCTTC
CASSPPTSGTYNEQFF
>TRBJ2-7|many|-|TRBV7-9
TGTGCCAGCAGCTTAGGTTGGGGCGTGGGATCCTACGAGCAGTACTTC
CASSLGWGVGSYEQYF
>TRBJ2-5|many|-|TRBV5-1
TGCGCCAGCAGCCAAGGGGACCCAGAAGAGACCCAGTACTTC
CASSQGDPEETQYF
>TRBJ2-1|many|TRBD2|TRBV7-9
TGTGCCAGCAGCCCACTTCTCCCTAGCGGGAGGAATGAGCAGTTCTTC
CASSPLLPSGRNEQFF
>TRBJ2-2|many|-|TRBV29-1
TGCAGCGTCGGAACCGGGGAGCTGTTTTTT
CSVGTGELFF
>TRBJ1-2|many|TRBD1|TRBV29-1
TGCAGCGCAGGGACAGGGGACTATGGCTACACCTTC
CSAGTGDYGYTF
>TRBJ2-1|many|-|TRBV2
TGTGCCAGCAGTTCGACGGTTGAGCAGTTCTTC
CASSSTVEQFF
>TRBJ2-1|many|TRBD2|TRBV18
TGTGCCAGCTCACCGGGGGGGAGCTCCTACAATGAGCAGTTCTTC
CASSPGGSSYNEQFF
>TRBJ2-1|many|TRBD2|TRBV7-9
TGTGCCAACTCAGCATGGGGACTAGCGGGAGAGTATGAGCAGTTCTTC
CANSAWGLAGEYEQFF
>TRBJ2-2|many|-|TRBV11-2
TGTGCCAGCAGCTTAAGGTCACTCCGGGATCCGTGGACCGGGGAGCTGTTTTTT
CASSLRSLRDPWTGELFF
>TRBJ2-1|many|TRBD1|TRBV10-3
TGTGCCATCAGTGAGACCCGGGACAGGGTCAACAATGAGCAGTTCTTC
CAISETRDRVNNEQFF
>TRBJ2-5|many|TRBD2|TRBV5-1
TGCGCCAGCAGCTTGTCTCTAGCGGGAGGGCTAGAGACCCAGTACTTC
CASSLSLAGGLETQYF
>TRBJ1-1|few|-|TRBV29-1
TGCAGCGTTGACCAAATAGGCGGGGGAAGAACTGAAGCTTTCTTT
CSVDQIGGGRTEAFF
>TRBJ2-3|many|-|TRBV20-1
TGCAGTGCTAGAGTGGAGGGGTACACAGATACGCAGTATTTT
CSARVEGYTDTQYF
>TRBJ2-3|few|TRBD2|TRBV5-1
TGCGCCAGCAGCTGGGGGACTAGCGGCACAGATACGCAGTATTTT
CASSWGTSGTDTQYF
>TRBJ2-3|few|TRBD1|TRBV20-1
TGCAGTGCTAGTGTGACAGGGTCCCCAGATACGCAGTATTTT
CSASVTGSPDTQYF
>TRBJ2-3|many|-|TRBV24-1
TGTGCCACCAGTCTATCGGGGATGGGCACAGATACGCAGTATTTT
CATSLSGMGTDTQYF
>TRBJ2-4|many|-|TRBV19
TGTGCCAGTAGTATAGGTGTGAGAGACACCAATCCCAAAAACATTCAGTACTTC
CASSIGVRDTNPKNIQYF
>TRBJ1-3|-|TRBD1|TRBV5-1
TGCGCCAGCAGCTTATTAATGACAGGGGGTTCCGGAAACACCATATATTTT
CASSLLMTGGSGNTIYF
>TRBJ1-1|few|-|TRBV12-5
TGTGCTAGTGGTAATCAGAACACTGAAGCTTTCTTT
CASGNQNTEAFF
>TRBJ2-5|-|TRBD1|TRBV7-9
TGTGCCAGCACGACAGGGGGGGGGACCCAGTACTTC
CASTTGGGTQYF
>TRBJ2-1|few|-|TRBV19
TGTGCCAGTAGCACGTCTATGATCAATGAGCAGTTCTTC
CASSTSMINEQFF
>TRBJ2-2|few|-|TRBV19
TGTGCCAGTAGTATAGGGATCGACACCGGGGAGCTGTTTTTT
CASSIGIDTGELFF
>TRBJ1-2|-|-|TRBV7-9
TGTGCCAGCAGCTTAGCCCTGCCGGGAGTCTATGGCTACACCTTC
CASSLALPGVYGYTF
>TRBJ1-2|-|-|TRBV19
TGTGCCAGTAGTATCTCCCTAAACTATGGCTACACCTTC
CASSISLNYGYTF
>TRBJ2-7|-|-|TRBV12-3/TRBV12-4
TGTGCCAGCAGTTTGAGTCAGGAGGATGAGCAGTACTTC
CASSLSQEDEQYF
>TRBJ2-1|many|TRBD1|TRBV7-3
TGTGCCAGCAGCCCAGGGGGCATAGGGTACAATGAGCAGTTCTTC
CASSPGGIGYNEQFF
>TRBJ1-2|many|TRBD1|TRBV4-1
TGCGCCAGCAGCTACGAAATATTTCGGGACAGGTTTTCCTATGGCTACACCTTC
CASSYEIFRDRFSYGYTF
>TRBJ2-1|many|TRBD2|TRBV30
TGTGCCTGGAGTCCCCGACTAGCGCGTAGGTCCTACAATGAGCAGTTCTTC
CAWSPRLARRSYNEQFF
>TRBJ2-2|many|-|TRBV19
TGTGCCAGTAGTAGAGGGACGGCGAACACCGGGGAGCTGTTTTTT
CASSRGTANTGELFF
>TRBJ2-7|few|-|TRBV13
TGTGCCAGCAGCTTGGGGAAGGGGTTCGACGAGCAGTACTTC
CASSLGKGFDEQYF
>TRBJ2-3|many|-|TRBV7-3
TGTGCCAGCAGCTTTTCCCGGGGGATCACAGATACGCAGTATTTT
CASSFSRGITDTQYF
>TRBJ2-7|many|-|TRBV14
TGTGCCAGCAAGCAAACGAGCTCCTACGAGCAGTACTTC
CASKQTSSYEQYF
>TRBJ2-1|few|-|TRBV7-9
TGTGCCAGCAGCCCTCTCATGAGGGGCAATGAGCAGTTCTTC
CASSPLMRGNEQFF
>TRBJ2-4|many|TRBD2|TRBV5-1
TGCGCCAGCAGCTTAGCGGGAGATGGAAACATTCAGTACTTC
CASSLAGDGNIQYF
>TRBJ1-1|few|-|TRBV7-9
TGTGCCAGCAGGGCCGGGCGAAACACTGAAGTTTTCTTT
CASRAGRNTEVFF
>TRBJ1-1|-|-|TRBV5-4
TGTACCAGCAGGCCCACCCGGGACGGGAGGGGCACTGAAGCTTTCTTT
CTSRPTRDGRGTEAFF
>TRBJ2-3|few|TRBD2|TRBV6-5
TGTGCCAGCAGTTACTCGACTAGCGGGGGCACAGATACGCAGTATTTT
CASSYSTSGGTDTQYF
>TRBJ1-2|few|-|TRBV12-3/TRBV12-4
TGTGCCAGCAGTTCTGTGGCGCTGGGACAACCATTCTTCTATGGCTACACCTTC
CASSSVALGQPFFYGYTF
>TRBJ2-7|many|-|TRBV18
TGTGCCAGCTCACCGGCGTCCACCTACGAGCAGTACTTC
CASSPASTYEQYF
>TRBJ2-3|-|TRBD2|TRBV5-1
TGCGCCAGCAGCTTGCTAGCGGAAAAGGGAGATACGCAGTATTTT
CASSLLAEKGDTQYF
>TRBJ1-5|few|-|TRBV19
TGTGCCAGTAGTATCGGGGTTGATCAGCCCCAGCATTTT
CASSIGVDQPQHF
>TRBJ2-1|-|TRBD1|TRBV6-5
TGTGCCAGCAGTTCCCCCGGACAGGGGAGAAATGAGCAGTTCTTC
CASSSPGQGRNEQFF
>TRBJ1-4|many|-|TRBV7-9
TGTGCCAGCAGCCCGACCGGCCTAGGCCGGGAAAAACTGTTTTTT
CASSPTGLGREKLFF
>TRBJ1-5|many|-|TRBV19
TGTGCCAGTAGTACCTCCCGGGGGAGGAATCAGCCCCAGCATTTT
CASSTSRGRNQPQHF
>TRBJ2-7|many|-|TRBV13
TGTGCCAGCAGCCTCGGGGGTGAGAAGCAGTACTTC
CASSLGGEKQYF